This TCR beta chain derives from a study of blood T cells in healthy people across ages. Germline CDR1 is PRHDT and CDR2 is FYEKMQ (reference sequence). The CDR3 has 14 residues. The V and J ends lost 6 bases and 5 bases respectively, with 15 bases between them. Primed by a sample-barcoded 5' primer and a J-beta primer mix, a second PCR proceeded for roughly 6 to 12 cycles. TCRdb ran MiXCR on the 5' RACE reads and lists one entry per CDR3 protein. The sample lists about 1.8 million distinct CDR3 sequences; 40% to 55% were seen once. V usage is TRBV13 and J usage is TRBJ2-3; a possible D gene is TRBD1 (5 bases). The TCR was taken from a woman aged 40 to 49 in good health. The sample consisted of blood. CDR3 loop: CASSLRPTEDTQYF. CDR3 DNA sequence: TGTGCCAGCAGTTTACGACCGACAGAAGATACGCAGTATTTT.